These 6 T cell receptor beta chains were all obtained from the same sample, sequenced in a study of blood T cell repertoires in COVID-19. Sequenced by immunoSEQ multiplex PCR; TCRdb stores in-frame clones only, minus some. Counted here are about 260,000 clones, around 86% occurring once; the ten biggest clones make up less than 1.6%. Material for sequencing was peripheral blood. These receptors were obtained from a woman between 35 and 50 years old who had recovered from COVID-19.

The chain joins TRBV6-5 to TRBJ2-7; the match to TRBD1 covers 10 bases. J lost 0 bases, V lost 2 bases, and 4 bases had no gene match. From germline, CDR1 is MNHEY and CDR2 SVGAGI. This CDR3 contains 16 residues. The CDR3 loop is CASSYLRTGGSYEQYF. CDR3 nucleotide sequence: TGTGCCAGCAGTTACCTCCGGACAGGGGGCTCCTACGAGCAGTACTTC.

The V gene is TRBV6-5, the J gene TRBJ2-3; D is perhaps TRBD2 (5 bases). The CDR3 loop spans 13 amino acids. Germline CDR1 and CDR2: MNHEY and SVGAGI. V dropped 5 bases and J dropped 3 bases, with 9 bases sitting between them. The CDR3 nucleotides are TGTGCCAGCAGTCCGAGGAGGACAGATACGCAGTATTTT. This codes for CASSPRRTDTQYF.

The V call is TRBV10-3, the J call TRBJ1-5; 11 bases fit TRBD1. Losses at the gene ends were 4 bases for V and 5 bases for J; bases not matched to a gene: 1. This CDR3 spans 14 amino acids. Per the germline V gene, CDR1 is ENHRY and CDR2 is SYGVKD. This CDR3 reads CAISGDRGDQPQHF. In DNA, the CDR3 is TGTGCCATCAGTGGGGACAGGGGGGATCAGCCCCAGCATTTT.

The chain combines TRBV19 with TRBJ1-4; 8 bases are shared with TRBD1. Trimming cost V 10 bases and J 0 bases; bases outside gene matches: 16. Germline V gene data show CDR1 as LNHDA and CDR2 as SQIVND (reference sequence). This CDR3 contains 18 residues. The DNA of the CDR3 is TGTGCCACCAGGAGGACAGGGTTTGCCTCCGCAACTAATGAAAAACTGTTTTTT. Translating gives CATRRTGFASATNEKLFF. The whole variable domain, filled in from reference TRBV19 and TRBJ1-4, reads DGGITQSPKYLFRKEGQNVTLSCEQNLNHDAMYWYRQDPGQGLRLIYYSQIVNDFQKGDIAEGYSVSREKKESFPLTVTSAQKNPTAFYLCATRRTGFASATNEKLFFGSGTQLSVL.

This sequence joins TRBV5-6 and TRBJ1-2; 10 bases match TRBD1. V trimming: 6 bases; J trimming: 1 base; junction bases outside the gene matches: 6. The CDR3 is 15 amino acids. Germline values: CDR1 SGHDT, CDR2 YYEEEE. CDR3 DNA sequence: TGTGCCAGCAACTCAAGGACAGGGGGTAACTATGGCTACACCTTC. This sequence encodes CASNSRTGGNYGYTF.

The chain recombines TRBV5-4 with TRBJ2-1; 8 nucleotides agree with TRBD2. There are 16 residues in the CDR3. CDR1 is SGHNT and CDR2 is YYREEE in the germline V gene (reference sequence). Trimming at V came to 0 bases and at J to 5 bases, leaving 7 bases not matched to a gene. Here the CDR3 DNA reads TGTGCCAGCAGCTTGGATGGGAGCGGGGGAAACAATGAGCAGTTCTTC. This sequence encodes CASSLDGSGGNNEQFF.